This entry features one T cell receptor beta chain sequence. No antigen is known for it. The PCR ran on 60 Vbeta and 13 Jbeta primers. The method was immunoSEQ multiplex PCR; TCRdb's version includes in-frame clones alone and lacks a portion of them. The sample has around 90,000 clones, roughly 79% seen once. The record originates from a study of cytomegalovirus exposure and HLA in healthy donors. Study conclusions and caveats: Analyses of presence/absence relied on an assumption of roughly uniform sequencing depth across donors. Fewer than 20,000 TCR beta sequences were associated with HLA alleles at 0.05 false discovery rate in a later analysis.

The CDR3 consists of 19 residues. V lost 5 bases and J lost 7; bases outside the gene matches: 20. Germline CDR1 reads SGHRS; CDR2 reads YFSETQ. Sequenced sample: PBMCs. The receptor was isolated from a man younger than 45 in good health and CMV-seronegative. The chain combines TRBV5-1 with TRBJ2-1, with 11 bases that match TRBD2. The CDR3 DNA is TGCGCCAGCAGTTCTTCAGGGAGCTATTGGTTAGCGGGAGGGAATGAGCAGTTCTTC. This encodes CASSSSGSYWLAGGNEQFF.